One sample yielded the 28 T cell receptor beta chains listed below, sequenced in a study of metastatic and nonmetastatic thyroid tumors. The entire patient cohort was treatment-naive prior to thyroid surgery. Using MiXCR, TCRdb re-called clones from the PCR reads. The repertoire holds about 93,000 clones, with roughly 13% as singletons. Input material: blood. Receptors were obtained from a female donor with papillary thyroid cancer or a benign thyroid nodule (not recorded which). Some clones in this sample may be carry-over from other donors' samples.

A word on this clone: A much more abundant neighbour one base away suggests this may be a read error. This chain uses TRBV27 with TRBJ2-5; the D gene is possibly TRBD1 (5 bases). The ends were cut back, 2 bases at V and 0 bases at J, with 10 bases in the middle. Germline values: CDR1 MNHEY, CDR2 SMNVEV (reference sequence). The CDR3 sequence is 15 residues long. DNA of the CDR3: TGTGCCAGCAGTTTAACCCTACAGGACCAAGAGACCCAGTACTTC. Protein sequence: CASSLTLQDQETQYF.

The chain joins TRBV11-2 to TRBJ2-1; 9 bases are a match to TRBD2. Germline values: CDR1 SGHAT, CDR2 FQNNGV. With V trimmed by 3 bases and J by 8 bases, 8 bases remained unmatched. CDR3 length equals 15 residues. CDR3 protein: CASSFRGGAGDEQFF. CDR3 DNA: TGTGCCAGCAGCTTCCGCGGGGGGGCCGGAGATGAGCAGTTCTTC.

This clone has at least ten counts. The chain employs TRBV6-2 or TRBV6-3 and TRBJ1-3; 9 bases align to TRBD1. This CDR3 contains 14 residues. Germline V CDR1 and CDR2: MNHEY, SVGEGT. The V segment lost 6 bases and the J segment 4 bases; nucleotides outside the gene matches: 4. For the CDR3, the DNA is TGTGCCAGCAGACGGACAGGGGTCGGAAACACCATATATTTT. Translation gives CASRRTGVGNTIYF.

The CDR3: CASSFQAGEEKYNEQFF. The CDR3, as DNA: TGTGCCAGCAGCTTCCAAGCGGGAGAGGAAAAGTACAATGAGCAGTTCTTC. This chain joins TRBV7-3 and TRBJ2-1, with 8 bases identical to TRBD2. Germline assignment: CDR1 SGHTA and CDR2 FQGTGA. Unmatched junction bases numbered 11, after V lost 3 bases and J lost 4 bases. The CDR3 totals 17 residues.

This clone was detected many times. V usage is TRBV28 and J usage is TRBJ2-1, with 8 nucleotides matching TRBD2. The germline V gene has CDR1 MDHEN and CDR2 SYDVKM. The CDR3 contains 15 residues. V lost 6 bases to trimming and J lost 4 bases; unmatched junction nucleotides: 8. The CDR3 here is CASSRSGEGYNEQFF. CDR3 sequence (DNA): TGTGCCAGCAGCCGTAGCGGGGAGGGGTACAATGAGCAGTTCTTC.

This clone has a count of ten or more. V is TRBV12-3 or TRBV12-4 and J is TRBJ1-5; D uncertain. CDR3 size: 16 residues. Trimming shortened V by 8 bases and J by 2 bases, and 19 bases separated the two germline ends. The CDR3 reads CASGLFAVDGNQPQHF. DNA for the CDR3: TGTGCCAGCGGGCTTTTTGCGGTTGACGGCAATCAGCCCCAGCATTTT.

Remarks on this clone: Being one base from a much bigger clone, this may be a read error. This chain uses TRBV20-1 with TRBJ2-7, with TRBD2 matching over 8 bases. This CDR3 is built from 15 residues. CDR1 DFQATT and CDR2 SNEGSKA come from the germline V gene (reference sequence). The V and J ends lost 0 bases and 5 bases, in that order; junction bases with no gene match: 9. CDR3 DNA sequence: TGCAGTGCTAGAGAAGCGGGAGTCATCGGGGACGAGCAGTACTTC. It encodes CSAREAGVIGDEQYF.

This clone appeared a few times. The CDR3 bases are TGTGCCTGGAGTGTTGACAGGGTAGCTTTCTTT. This sequence encodes CAWSVDRVAFF. The chain is built from TRBV30 and TRBJ1-1; 7 bases map to TRBD1. V lost 0 bases to trimming and J lost 10 bases; unmatched junction nucleotides: 2. This CDR3 region has 11 residues. The germline CDR1 and CDR2 sequences are GTSNPN and SVGIG (reference sequence).

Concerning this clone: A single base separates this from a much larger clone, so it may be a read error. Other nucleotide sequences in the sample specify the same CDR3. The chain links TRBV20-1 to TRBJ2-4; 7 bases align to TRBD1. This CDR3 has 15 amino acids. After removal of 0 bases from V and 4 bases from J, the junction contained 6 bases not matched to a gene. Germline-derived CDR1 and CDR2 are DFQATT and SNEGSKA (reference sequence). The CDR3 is CSARDPTGAKNIQYF. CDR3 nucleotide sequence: TGCAGTGCTAGAGATCCTACAGGGGCAAAAAACATTCAGTACTTC.

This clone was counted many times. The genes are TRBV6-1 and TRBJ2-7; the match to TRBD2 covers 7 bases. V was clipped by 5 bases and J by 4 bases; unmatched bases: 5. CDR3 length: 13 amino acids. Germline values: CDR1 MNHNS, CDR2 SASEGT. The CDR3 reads CASSSREAYEQYF. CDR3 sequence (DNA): TGTGCCAGCAGTAGCCGGGAGGCTTACGAGCAGTACTTC.

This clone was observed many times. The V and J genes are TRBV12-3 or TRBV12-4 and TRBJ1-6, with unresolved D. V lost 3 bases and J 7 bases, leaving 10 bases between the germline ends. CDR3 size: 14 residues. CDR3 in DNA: TGTGCCAGCAGTTTGGGTCTGTTCAATTCACCCCTCCACTTT. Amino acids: CASSLGLFNSPLHF.

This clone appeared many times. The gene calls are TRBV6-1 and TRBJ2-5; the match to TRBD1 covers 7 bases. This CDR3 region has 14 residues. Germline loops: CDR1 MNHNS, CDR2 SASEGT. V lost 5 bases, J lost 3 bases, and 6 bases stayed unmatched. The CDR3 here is CASSFRGTKETQYF. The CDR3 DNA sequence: TGTGCCAGCAGTTTCAGGGGGACGAAAGAGACCCAGTACTTC.

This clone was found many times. CDR3 sequence reads: CASSFTGDYGYTF. CDR3 nucleotides: TGTGCCAGCAGTTTCACAGGGGACTATGGCTACACCTTC. The chain carries TRBV6-2 or TRBV6-3 and TRBJ1-2, with 7 bases matching TRBD1. Germline lookup yields CDR1 MNHEY and CDR2 SVGEGT. The CDR3 is made up of 13 amino acids. J was trimmed by 3 bases and V by 4 bases; bases with no gene match: 2.

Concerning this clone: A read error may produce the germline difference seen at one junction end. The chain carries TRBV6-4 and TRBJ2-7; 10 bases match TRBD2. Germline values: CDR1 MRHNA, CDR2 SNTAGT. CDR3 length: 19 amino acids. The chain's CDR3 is CASTDSSRPSGRRLYEQYF. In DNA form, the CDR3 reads TGTGCCAGCACTGACTCGTCAAGACCTAGCGGGAGAAGACTCTACGAGCAGTACTTC.

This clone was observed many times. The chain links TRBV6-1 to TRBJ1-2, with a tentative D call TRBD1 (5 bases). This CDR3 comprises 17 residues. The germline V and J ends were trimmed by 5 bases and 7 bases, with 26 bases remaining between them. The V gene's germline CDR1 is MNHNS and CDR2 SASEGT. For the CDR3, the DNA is TGTGCCAGCAGTCCCGGGGGGGGGGTCTTCCTTGGGGGTGGCTACACCTTC. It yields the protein CASSPGGGVFLGGGYTF.

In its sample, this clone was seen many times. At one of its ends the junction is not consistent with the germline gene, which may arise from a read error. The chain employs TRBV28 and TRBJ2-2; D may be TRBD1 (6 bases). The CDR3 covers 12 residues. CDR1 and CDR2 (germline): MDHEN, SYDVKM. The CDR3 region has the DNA TGTGCCAGCAGCCGTCAAAAGGGGGTGCTGTTTTTT. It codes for CASSRQKGVLFF.

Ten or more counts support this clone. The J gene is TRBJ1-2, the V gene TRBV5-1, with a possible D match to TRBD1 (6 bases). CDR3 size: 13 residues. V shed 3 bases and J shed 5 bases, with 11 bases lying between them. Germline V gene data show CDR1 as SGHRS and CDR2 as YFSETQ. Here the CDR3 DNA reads TGCGCCAGCAGCTACGGGGGCGAATATGGCTACACCTTC. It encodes CASSYGGEYGYTF.

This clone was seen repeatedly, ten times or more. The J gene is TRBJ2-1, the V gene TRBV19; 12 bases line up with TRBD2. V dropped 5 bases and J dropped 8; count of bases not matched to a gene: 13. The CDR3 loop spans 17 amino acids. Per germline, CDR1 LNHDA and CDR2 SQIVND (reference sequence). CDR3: CASSSSTSGRIPDEQFF. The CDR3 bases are TGTGCCAGTAGTTCGTCGACTAGCGGGAGAATTCCGGATGAGCAGTTCTTC.

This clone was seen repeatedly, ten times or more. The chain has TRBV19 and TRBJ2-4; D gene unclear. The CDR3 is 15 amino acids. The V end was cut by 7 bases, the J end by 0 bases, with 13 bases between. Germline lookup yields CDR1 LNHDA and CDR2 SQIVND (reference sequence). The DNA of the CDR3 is TGTGCCAGTACCCTAAGGCTGGGAGCCAAAAACATTCAGTACTTC. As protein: CASTLRLGAKNIQYF.

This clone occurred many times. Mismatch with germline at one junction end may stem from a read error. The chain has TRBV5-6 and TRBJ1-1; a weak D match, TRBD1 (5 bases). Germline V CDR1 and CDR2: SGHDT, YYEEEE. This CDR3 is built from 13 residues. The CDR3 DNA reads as TGTGCCAGCAGCTTACCAGGGAACGCTGAAGCTTTCTTT. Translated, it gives CASSLPGNAEAFF.

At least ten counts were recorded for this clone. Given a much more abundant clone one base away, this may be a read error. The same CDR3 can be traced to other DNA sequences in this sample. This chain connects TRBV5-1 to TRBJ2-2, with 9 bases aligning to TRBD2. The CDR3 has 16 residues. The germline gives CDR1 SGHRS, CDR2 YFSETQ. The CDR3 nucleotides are TGCGCCAGCAGCGCCCTAGCGGGGATTAACACCGGGGAGCTGTTCTTT. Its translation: CASSALAGINTGELFF.

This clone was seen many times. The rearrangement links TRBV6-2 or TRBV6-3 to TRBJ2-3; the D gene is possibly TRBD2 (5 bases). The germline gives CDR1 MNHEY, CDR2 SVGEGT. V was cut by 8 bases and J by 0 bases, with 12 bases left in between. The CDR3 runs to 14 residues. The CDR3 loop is CASLSGPSTDTQYF. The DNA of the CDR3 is TGTGCCAGCCTCAGCGGACCTAGCACAGATACGCAGTATTTT.

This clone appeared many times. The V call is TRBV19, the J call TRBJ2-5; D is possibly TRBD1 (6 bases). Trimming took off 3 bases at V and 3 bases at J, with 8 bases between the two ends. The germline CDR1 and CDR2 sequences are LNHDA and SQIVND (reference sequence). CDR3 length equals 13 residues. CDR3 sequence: CASSIPGEETQYF. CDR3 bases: TGTGCCAGTAGTATTCCAGGGGAAGAGACCCAGTACTTC.

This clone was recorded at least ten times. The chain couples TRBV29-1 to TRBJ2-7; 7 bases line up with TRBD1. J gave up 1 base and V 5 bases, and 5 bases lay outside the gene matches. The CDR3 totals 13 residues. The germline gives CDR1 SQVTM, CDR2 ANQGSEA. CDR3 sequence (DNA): TGCAGCGTTACAGCGGACAGGTCCTACGAGCAGTACTTC. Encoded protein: CSVTADRSYEQYF.

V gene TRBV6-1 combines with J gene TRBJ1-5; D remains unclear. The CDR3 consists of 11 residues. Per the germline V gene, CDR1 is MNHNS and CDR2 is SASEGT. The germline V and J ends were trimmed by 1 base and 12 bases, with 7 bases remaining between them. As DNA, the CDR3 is TGTGCCAGCAGTGAAGATCTCCGCCAGCATTTT. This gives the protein CASSEDLRQHF.

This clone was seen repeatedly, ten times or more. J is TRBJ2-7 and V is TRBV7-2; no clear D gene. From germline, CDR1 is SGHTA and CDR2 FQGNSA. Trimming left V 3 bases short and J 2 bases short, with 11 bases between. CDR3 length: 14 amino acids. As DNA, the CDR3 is TGTGCCAGCAGCTTGTCCGCAGCCGCCTACGAGCAGTACTTC. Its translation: CASSLSAAAYEQYF.

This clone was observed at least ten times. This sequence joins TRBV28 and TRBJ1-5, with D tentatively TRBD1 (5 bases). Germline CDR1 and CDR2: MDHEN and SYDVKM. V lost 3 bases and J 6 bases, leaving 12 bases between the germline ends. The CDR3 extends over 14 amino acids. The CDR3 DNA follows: TGTGCCAGCAGTTTTCCGGGGGTGATTCAGCCCCAGCATTTT. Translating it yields CASSFPGVIQPQHF.

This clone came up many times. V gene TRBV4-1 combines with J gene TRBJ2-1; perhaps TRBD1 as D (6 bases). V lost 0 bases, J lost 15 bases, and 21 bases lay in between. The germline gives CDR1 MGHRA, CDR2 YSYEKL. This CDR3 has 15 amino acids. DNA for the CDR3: TGCGCCAGCAGCCAAGATTATAATCCAGGGGTACAGAGGTTCTTC. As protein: CASSQDYNPGVQRFF.